This T cell receptor beta chain is drawn from a study of shared clonotypes between healthy human individuals. Study-wide results and limits: The sharing of 4% to 5.5% of naive CD4 clonotypes was seen across a handful of donors.

With respect to this clone: The antigen remains undetermined.

Original processing methods: Owing to the provision of junction-only sequences devoid of quality scores by immunoSEQ, filtering differed. The protocol was immunoSEQ multiplex PCR, while the TCRdb copy is restricted to in-frame clones and leaves out a portion. The V and J calls and the clone size are those of that table, but D and trimming were determined from the DNA. Seen here are about 2.4 million clones, 93% observed once, and the top ten hold about 0.34%. Germline V gene sequence: CDR1 KGHSH, CDR2 LQKENI. Trimming removed 3 bases from V and 0 bases from J, with 11 bases in between. The length of the CDR3 is 16 residues.

The receptor was isolated from a man younger than 30 in good health. Some clones in this sample may be carry-over from other donors' samples. The chain links TRBV18 to TRBJ1-4, with D unclear. The specimen sequenced was naive CD4+ T cells from PBMCs. The subset was: CD45RA+ positively selected. The CDR3 loop reads CASSPELPTTNEKLFF. CDR3 coding DNA: TGTGCCAGCTCACCGGAGCTACCGACAACTAATGAAAAACTGTTTTTT.